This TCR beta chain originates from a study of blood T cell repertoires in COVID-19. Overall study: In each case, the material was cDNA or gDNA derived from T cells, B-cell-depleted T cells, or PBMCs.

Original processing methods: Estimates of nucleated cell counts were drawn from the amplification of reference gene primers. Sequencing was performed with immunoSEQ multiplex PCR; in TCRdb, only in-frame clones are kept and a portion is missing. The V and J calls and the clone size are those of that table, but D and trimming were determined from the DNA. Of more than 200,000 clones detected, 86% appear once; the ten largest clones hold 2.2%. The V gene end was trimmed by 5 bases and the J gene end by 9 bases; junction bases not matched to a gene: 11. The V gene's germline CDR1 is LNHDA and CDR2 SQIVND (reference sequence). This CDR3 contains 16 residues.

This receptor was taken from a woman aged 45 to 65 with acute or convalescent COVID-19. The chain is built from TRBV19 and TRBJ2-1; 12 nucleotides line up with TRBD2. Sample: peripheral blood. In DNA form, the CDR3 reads TGTGCCAGTAGTTGGGTGACTAGCGGGAGCATACTTGAGCAGTTCTTC. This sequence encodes CASSWVTSGSILEQFF.